This TCR beta chain comes out of a study of graft-versus-host responses after intestinal transplantation. The overall study: Each recipient received a multivisceral, liver-intestinal, or isolated intestinal graft.

Of note for this clone: Its specificity is unknown.

Sequencing was performed with immunoSEQ multiplex PCR; in TCRdb, only in-frame clones are kept and a portion is missing. The table lists around 120,000 clones, about 93% of them singletons. The germline V and J ends were trimmed by 4 bases and 7 bases, with 14 bases remaining between them. CDR1 is MDHEN and CDR2 is SYDVKM in the germline V gene. This CDR3 has 13 residues. The source was unstimulated CD4+ T cells sorted from spleen or lymph node cells, collected before intestinal transplant. The rearrangement links TRBV28 to TRBJ2-7; the D gene could be TRBD1 or TRBD2 (5 bases each). The clonotype comes from a human donor who received an intestinal transplant. The CDR3 nucleotides read TGTGCCAGCAGTTCCCCTTGGGGACGGGAGCAGTACTTC. This codes for CASSSPWGREQYF.